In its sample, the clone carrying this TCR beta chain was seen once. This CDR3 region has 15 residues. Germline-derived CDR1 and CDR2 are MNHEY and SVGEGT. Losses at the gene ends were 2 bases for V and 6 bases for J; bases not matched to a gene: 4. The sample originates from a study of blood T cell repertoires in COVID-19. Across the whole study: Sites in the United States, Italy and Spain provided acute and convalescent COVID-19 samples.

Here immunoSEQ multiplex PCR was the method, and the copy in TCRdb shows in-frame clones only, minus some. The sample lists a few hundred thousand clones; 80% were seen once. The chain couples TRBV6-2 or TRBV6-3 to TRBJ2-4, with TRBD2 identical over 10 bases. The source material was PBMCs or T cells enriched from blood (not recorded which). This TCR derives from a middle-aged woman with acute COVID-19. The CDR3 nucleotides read TGTGCCAGCAGTTACCTAGCGGGAGAGGGAAACATTCAGTACTTC. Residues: CASSYLAGEGNIQYF.